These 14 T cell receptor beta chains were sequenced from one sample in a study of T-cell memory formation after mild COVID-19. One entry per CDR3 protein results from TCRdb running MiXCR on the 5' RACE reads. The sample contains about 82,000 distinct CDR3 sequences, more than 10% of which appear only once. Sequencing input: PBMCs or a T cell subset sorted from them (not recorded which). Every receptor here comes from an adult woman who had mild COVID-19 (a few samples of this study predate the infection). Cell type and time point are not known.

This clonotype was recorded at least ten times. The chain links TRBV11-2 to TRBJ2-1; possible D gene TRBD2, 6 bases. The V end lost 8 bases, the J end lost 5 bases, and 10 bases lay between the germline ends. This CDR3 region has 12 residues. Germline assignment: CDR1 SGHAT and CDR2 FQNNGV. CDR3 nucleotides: TGTGCCAGCGCGGGCGGGGACAATGAGCAGTTCTTC. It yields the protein CASAGGDNEQFF.

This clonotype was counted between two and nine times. CDR3 amino acids: CASSPTSGRSSYNEQFF. Here the CDR3 DNA reads TGTGCCAGCAGCCCGACTAGCGGGAGGTCCTCCTACAATGAGCAGTTCTTC. The chain employs TRBV9 and TRBJ2-1; 13 positions agree with TRBD2. CDR3 length: 17 residues. V was pared by 4 bases and J by 0 bases, with 4 bases of the junction left unmatched. Germline lookup yields CDR1 SGDLS and CDR2 YYNGEE.

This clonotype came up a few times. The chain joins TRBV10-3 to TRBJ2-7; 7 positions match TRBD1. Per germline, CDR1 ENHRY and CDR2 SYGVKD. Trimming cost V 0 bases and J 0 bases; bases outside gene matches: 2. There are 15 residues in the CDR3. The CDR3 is CAISESRGSSYEQYF. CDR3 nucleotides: TGTGCCATCAGTGAGTCCAGGGGGAGCTCCTACGAGCAGTACTTC.

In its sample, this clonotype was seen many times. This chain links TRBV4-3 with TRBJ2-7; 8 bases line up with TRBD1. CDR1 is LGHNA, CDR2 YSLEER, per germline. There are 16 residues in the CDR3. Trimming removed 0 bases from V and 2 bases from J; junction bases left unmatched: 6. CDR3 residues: CASSQEGTGNTYEQYF. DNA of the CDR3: TGCGCCAGCAGCCAAGAAGGGACAGGCAATACCTACGAGCAGTACTTC.

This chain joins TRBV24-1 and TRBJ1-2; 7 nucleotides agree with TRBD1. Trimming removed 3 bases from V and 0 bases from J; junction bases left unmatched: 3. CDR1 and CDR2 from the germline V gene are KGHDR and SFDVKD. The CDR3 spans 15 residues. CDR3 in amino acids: CATSDHRGPNYGYTF. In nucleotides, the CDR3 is TGTGCCACCAGTGATCACAGGGGTCCTAACTATGGCTACACCTTC.

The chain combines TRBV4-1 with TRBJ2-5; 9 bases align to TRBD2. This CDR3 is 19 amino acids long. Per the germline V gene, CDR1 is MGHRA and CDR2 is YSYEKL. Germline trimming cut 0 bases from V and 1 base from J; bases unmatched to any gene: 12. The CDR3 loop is CASSQDERVGGGAQETQYF. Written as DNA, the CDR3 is TGCGCCAGCAGCCAAGATGAACGGGTTGGCGGGGGGGCCCAAGAGACCCAGTACTTC.

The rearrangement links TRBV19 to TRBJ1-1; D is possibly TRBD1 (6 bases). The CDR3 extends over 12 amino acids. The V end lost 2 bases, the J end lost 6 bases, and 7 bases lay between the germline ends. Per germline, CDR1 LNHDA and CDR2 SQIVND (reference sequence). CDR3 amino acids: CASSIPGAEAFF. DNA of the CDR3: TGTGCCAGTAGTATACCAGGGGCTGAAGCTTTCTTT.

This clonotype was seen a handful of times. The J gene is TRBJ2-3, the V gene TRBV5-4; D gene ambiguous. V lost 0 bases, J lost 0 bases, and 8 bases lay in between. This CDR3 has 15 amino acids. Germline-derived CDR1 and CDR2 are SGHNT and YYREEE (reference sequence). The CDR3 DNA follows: TGTGCCAGCAGCTTGGTCCAGGCTAGCACAGATACGCAGTATTTT. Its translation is CASSLVQASTDTQYF.

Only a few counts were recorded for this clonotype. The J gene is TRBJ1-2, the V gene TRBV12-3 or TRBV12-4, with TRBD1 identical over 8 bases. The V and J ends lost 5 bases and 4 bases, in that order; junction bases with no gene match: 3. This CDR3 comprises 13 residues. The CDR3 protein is CASSPGGGYGYTF. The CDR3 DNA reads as TGTGCCAGCAGTCCAGGGGGCGGCTATGGCTACACCTTC.

The CDR3 loop reads CSVENSQGLGSIDTQYF. The CDR3 DNA reads TGCAGCGTTGAAAATTCTCAGGGACTAGGGAGTATTGATACGCAGTATTTT. V gene TRBV29-1 combines with J gene TRBJ2-3; 8 nucleotides line up with TRBD2. CDR3 length equals 17 residues. The germline V gene encodes CDR1 SQVTM and CDR2 ANQGSEA. V was clipped by 2 bases and J by 6 bases; unmatched bases: 16.

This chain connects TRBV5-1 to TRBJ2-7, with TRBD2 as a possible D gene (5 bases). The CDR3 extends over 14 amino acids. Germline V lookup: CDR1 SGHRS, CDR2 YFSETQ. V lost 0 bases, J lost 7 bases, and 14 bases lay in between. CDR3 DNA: TGCGCCAGCAGCTTGGGGAGGACCTCCGGGGAGCAGTACTTC. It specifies CASSLGRTSGEQYF.

Written as DNA, the CDR3 is TGCGCCAGCAGCTTGGAACTAGCGGGGACCTACAATGAGCAGTTCTTC. Translation: CASSLELAGTYNEQFF. V and J are TRBV5-1 and TRBJ2-1; 10 bases line up with TRBD2. With V trimmed by 0 bases and J by 2 bases, 2 bases remained unmatched. This CDR3 region has 16 residues. CDR1 and CDR2 (germline): SGHRS, YFSETQ.

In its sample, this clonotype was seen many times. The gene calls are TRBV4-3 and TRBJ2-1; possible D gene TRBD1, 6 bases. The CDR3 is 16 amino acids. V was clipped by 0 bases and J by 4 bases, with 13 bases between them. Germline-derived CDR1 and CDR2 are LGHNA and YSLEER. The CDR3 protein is CASSQETGQRYNEQFF. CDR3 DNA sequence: TGCGCCAGCAGCCAAGAGACTGGACAGCGATACAATGAGCAGTTCTTC.

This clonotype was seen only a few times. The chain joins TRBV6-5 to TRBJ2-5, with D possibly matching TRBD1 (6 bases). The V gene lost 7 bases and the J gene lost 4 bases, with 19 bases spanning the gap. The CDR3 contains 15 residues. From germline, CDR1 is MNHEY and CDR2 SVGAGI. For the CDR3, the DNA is TGTGCCAGCAACCGAGTAGGGGGTAACCTAGAGACCCAGTACTTC. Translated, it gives CASNRVGGNLETQYF.